These 5 T cell receptor beta chains came from one sample sequenced in a study of cytomegalovirus exposure and HLA in healthy donors. Primers: 60 Vbeta forward and 13 Jbeta reverse. Repertoires were generated with immunoSEQ multiplex PCR, while TCRdb's copy carries only in-frame clones and drops some. Of about 190,000 clones listed, around 80% are singletons. Sample: PBMCs. Receptors were obtained from a woman in her 30s in good health and CMV-seronegative.

The chain couples TRBV27 to TRBJ1-5; possibly TRBD1 for D (6 bases). The CDR3 length is 13 residues. Germline lookup yields CDR1 MNHEY and CDR2 SMNVEV (reference sequence). The V and J ends lost 6 bases and 5 bases respectively, with 11 bases between them. The CDR3 here is CASRLQGDQPQHF. The CDR3 DNA reads as TGTGCCAGCAGACTACAGGGCGATCAGCCCCAGCATTTT.

This sequence joins TRBV23-1 and TRBJ2-3; 9 bases fit TRBD1. TRBV23-1 is an ORF for which the function is uncertain. V gave up 0 bases and J gave up 3 bases; unmatched junction bases: 7. The length of the CDR3 is 17 residues. The CDR3 is CASSQSPGTGRTDTQYF. The CDR3 region has the DNA TGCGCCAGCAGTCAATCCCCGGGGACAGGGAGGACAGATACGCAGTATTTT.

The chain combines TRBV11-2 with TRBJ2-3, with 8 bases lining up with TRBD2. CDR3 size: 18 residues. Germline CDR1 and CDR2: SGHAT and FQNNGV. V was pared by 3 bases and J by 6 bases, with 17 bases of the junction left unmatched. DNA for the CDR3: TGTGCCAGCAGCTTGGGACCGAAAAGCGGGGGAATGTCGGATACGCAGTATTTT. Translated, it gives CASSLGPKSGGMSDTQYF.

The V and J genes are TRBV2 and TRBJ2-2, with TRBD2 matching 9 bases. The junction had 7 bases not matched to a gene; V was cut back by 3 bases and J by 5 bases. The germline gives CDR1 SNHLY, CDR2 FYNNEI. The CDR3 covers 16 residues. This chain's CDR3 is CASSDVAGGWTGELFF. The CDR3 DNA is TGTGCCAGCAGTGATGTGGCGGGGGGGTGGACCGGGGAGCTGTTTTTT.

The genes are TRBV30 and TRBJ2-7; possible D gene TRBD2, 5 bases. The CDR3 has 13 amino acids. Trimming stripped 3 bases from V and 3 bases from J, with 12 bases between. Germline values: CDR1 GTSNPN, CDR2 SVGIG (reference sequence). As DNA, the CDR3 is TGTGCCTGGAGCGTCGTCGCGGGCTACGAGCAGTACTTC. It encodes CAWSVVAGYEQYF.